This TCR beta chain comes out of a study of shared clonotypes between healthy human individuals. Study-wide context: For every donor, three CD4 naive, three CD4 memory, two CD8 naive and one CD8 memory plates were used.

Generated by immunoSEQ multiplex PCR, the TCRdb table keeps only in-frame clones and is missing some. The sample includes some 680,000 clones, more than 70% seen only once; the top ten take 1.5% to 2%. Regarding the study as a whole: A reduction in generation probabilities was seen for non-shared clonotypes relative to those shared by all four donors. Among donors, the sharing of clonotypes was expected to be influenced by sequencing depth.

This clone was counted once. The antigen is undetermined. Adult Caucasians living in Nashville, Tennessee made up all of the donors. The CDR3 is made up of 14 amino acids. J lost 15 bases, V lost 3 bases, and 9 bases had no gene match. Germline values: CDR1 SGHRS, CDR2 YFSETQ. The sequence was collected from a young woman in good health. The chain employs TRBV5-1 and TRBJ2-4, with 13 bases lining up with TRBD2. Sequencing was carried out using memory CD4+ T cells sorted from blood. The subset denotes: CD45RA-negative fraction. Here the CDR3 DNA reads TGCGCCAGCAGCTCCGGGACTAGCGGGACCCGGGGGTACTTC. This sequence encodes CASSSGTSGTRGYF.